This T cell receptor beta chain is from a study of CD8 T cells in Susac syndrome. Findings of the study overall: That the number of individuals in its TCR sequencing and HLA analysis was relatively small was acknowledged by the study.

cDNA came from roughly 0.5 to 1 ug RNA primed by random hexamers. Multiplex PCR with immunoSEQ amplified the TCR beta CDR3 across 54 Vbeta and 13 Jbeta. TCRdb used MiXCR to reprocess the immunoSEQ multiplex PCR reads, holding one entry per CDR3 protein. The sample holds some 110,000 distinct CDR3 sequences, 90% to 95% seen once. The V gene lost 6 bases and the J gene lost 1 base, with 16 bases spanning the gap. The CDR3 consists of 15 residues. Germline V gene lookup returns CDR1 SGHRS and CDR2 YFSETQ. From blood CD8+ and CD4+ T cells, the TCR beta chain was sequenced. Negative magnetic isolation gave CD8+ and CD4+ cells; FACS enriched CD8+ TEMRA. This clonotype came up once. Antigen: not known.

The receptor comes from a human donor with multiple sclerosis. The chain has TRBV5-1 and TRBJ1-1, with D perhaps matching TRBD1 (5 bases). The sample was CD4+ T cells from PBMCs. CDR3 amino acids: CASMELAGTNTEAFF. The CDR3 DNA reads as TGCGCCAGCATGGAGTTGGCTGGGACGAACACTGAAGCTTTCTTT.